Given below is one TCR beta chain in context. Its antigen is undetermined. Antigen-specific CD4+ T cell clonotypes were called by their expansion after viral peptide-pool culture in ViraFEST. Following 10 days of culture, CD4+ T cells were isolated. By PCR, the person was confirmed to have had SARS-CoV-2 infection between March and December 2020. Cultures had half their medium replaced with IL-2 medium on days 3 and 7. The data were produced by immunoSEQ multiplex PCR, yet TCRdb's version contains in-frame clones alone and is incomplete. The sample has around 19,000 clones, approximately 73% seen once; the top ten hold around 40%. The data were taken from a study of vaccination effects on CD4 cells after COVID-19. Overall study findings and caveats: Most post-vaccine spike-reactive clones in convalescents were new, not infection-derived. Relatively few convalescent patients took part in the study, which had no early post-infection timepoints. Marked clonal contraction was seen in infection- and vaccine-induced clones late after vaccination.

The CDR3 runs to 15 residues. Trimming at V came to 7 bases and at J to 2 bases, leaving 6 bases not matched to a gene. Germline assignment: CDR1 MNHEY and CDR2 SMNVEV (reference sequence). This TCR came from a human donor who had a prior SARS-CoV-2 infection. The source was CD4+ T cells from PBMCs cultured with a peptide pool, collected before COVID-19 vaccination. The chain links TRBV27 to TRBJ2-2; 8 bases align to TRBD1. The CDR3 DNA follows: TGTGCCAGCAAACGGACAGGGACAAACACCGGGGAGCTGTTTTTT. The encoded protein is CASKRTGTNTGELFF.